This T cell receptor beta chain was captured by sequencing in a study of cytomegalovirus exposure and HLA in healthy donors. Notes on the study in general: The investigators catalogued about 170 TCR beta chains as cytomegalovirus-associated.

To note about this clone: Its antigen is undetermined.

Amplification used 60 Vbeta primers and 13 Jbeta primers. Assay used: immunoSEQ multiplex PCR; TCRdb lists only in-frame clones, some missing. The table has 100,000 to 150,000 clones, roughly 80% seen once. Per germline, CDR1 LGHNT and CDR2 FRNRAP. CDR3 size: 15 residues. The junction had 4 bases not matched to a gene; V was cut back by 1 base and J by 3 bases. The rearrangement links TRBV12-5 to TRBJ2-5; 8 nucleotides align to TRBD1. Sequenced material: PBMCs. This clonotype originated in a man between 18 and 35 years old in good health and CMV-seropositive. The CDR3 here is CASGLELGQEETQYF. As DNA, the CDR3 is TGTGCTAGTGGTTTGGAGTTGGGACAGGAAGAGACCCAGTACTTC.